Sequencing of this T cell receptor (beta chain) was carried out in a study of blood T cell repertoires in COVID-19. Across the whole study: Samples taken during acute and convalescent COVID-19 were collected in the United States, Italy and Spain.

Per the study methods: Reference gene primers were amplified, and this amplification served to estimate nucleated cell counts. Repertoires were generated with immunoSEQ multiplex PCR, while TCRdb's copy carries only in-frame clones and drops some. That table gives V, J and clone size, and the DNA gave D and trimming. The profile shows some 110,000 clones, approximately 87% of them singletons. Per the germline V gene, CDR1 is SNHLY and CDR2 is FYNNEI. Trimming shortened V by 0 bases and J by 10 bases, and 13 bases separated the two germline ends. The CDR3 loop spans 14 amino acids. The chain joins TRBV2 to TRBJ2-1; a weak D match, TRBD1 (5 bases). What was sequenced was peripheral blood. The TCR comes from a man in his 70s who had recovered from COVID-19. In nucleotides, the CDR3 is TGTGCCAGCAGTGAAGCGCTAAGGGGTTGGGAGCAGTTCTTC. This encodes CASSEALRGWEQFF.